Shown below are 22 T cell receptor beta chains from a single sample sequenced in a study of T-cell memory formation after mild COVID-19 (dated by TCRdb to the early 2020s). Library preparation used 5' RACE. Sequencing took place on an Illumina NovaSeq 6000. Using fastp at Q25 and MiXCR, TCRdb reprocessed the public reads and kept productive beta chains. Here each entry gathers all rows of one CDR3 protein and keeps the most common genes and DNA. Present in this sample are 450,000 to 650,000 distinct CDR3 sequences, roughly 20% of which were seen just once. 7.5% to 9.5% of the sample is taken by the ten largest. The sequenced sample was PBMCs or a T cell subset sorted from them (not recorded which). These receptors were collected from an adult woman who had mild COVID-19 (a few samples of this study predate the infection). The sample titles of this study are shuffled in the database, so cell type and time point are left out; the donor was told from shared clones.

The CDR3 nucleotides read TGTGCCAGCAGCTTGGAGAGGATCACGGGCGTCCCCGGGGAGCTGTTTTTT. This sequence encodes CASSLERITGVPGELFF. This sequence joins TRBV7-2 and TRBJ2-2; D gene unclear. CDR1 is SGHTA and CDR2 is FQGNSA in the germline V gene. The CDR3 has 17 amino acids. The germline V and J ends were trimmed by 3 bases and 6 bases, with 20 bases remaining between them.

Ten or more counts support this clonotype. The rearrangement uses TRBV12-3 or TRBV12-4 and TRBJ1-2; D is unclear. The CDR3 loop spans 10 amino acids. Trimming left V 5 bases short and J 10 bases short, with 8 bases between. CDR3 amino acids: CASSPHFYTF. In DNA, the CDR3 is TGTGCCAGCAGTCCCCATTTCTACACCTTC.

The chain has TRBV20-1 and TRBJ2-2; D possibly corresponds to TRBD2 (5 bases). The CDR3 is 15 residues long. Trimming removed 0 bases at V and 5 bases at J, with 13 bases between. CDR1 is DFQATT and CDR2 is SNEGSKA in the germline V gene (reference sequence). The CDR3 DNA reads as TGCAGTGCTAGAGATACTGGCTGGGAGACCGGGGAGCTGTTTTTT. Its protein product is CSARDTGWETGELFF.

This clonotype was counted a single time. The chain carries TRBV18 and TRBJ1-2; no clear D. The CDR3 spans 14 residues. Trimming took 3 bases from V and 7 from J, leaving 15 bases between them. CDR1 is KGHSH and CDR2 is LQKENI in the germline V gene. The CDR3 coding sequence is TGTGCCAGCTCACCGGCTAGGCCAAGGACTGGCTACACCTTC. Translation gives CASSPARPRTGYTF.

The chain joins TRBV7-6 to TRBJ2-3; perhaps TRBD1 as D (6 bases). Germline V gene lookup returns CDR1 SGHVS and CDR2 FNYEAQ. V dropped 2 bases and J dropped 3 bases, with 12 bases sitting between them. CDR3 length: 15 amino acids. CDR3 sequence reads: CASSLWAGETDTQYF. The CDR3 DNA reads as TGTGCCAGCAGCTTATGGGCAGGGGAAACAGATACGCAGTATTTT.

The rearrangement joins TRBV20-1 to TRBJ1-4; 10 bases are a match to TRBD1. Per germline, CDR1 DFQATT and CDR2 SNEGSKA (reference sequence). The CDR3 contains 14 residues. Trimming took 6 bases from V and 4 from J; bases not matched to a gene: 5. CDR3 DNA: TGCAGTGCCAGACAGGGGGCACATAATGAAAAACTGTTTTTT. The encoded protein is CSARQGAHNEKLFF.

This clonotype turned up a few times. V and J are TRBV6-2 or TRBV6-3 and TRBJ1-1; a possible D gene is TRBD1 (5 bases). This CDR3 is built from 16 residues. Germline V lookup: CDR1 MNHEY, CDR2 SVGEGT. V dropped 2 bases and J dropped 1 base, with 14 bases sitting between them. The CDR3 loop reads CASSYPTQGPNTEAFF. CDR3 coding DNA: TGTGCCAGCAGTTACCCGACCCAGGGCCCGAACACTGAAGCTTTCTTT.

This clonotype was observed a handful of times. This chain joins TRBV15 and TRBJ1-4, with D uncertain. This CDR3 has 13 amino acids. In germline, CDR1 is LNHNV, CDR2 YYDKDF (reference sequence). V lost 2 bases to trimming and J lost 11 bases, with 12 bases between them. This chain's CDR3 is CATSRTHGEKLFF. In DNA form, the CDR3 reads TGTGCCACCAGCAGAACCCATGGAGAGAAACTGTTTTTT.

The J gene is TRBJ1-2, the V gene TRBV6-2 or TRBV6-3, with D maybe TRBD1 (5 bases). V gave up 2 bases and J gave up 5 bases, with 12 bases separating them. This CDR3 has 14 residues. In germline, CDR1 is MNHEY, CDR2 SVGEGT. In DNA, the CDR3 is TGTGCCAGCAGTTACAGACAGACACTTTATGGCTACACCTTC. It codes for CASSYRQTLYGYTF.

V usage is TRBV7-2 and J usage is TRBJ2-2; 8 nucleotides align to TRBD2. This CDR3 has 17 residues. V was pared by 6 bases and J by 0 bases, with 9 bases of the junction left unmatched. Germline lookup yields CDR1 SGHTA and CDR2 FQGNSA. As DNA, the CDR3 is TGTGCCAGCAGTCCAGTACCGGGACTAGCGAACACCGGGGAGCTGTTTTTT. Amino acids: CASSPVPGLANTGELFF.

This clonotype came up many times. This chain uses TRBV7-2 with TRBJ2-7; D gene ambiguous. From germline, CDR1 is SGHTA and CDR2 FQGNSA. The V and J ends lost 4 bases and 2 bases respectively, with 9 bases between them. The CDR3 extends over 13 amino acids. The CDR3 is CASSSRRAYEQYF. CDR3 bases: TGTGCCAGCAGCTCTCGACGAGCCTACGAGCAGTACTTC.

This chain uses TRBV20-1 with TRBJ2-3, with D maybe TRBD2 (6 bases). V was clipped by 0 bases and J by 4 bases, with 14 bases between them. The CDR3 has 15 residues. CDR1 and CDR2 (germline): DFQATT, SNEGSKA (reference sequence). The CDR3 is CSARDPRGRPDTQYF. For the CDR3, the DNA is TGCAGTGCTAGAGATCCCCGGGGGAGGCCAGATACGCAGTATTTT.

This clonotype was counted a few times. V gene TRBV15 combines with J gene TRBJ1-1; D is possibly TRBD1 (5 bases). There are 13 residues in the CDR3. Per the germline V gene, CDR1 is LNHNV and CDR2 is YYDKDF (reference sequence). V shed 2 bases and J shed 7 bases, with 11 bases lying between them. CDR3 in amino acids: CATSRSGTFEAFF. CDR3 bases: TGTGCCACCAGCAGATCCGGGACCTTTGAAGCTTTCTTT.

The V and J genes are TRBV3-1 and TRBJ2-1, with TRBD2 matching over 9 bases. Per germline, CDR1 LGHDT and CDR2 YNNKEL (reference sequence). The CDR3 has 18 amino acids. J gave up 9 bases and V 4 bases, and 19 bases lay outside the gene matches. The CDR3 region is CASSPTVLAGGPRGEQFF. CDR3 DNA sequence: TGTGCCAGCAGCCCTACCGTTTTGGCGGGAGGGCCTCGGGGTGAGCAGTTCTTC.

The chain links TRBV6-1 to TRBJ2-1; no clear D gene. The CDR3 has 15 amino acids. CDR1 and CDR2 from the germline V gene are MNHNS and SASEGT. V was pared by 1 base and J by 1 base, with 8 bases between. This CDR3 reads CASSEGPLSYNEQFF. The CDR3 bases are TGTGCCAGCAGTGAAGGCCCTCTTTCCTACAATGAGCAGTTCTTC.

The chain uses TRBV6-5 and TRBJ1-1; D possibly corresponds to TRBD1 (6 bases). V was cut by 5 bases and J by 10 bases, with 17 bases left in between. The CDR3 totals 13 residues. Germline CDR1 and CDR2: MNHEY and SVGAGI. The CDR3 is CASSRTFQGSAFF. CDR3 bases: TGTGCCAGCAGTCGGACGTTTCAGGGGTCAGCTTTCTTT.

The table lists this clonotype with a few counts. CDR3 amino acids: CATSATRDRNQPQHF. The CDR3 region has the DNA TGTGCCACCAGCGCGACCCGGGACAGAAATCAGCCCCAGCATTTT. V and J are TRBV15 and TRBJ1-5, with 7 bases that match TRBD1. From germline, CDR1 is LNHNV and CDR2 YYDKDF (reference sequence). Germline trimming cut 5 bases from V and 4 bases from J; bases unmatched to any gene: 8. The CDR3 has 15 residues.

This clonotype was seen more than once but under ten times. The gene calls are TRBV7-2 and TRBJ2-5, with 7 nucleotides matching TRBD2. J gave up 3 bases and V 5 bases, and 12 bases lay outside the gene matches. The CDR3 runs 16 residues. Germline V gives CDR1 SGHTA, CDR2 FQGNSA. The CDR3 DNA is TGTGCCAGCAGCAGGACCGTGGTGCGGGAGAAAGAGACCCAGTACTTC. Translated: CASSRTVVREKETQYF.

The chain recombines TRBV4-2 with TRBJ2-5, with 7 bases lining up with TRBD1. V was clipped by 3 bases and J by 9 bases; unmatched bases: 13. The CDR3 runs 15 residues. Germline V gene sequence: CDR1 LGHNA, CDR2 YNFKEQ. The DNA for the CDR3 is TGTGCCAGCAGCCAGTACAGGGGCCAGGAGTGGGCCCAGTACTTC. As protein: CASSQYRGQEWAQYF.

The CDR3 sequence is CASSQGGTGFGYTF. The CDR3 nucleotides read TGTGCCAGCAGCCAAGGGGGGACAGGATTCGGCTACACCTTC. This rearrangement joins TRBV3-1 to TRBJ1-2, with 8 positions matching TRBD1. Germline V lookup: CDR1 LGHDT, CDR2 YNNKEL (reference sequence). The CDR3 contains 14 residues. V lost 1 base to trimming and J lost 8 bases; unmatched junction nucleotides: 6.

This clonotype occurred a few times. CDR3 in DNA: TGTGCCAGCAGTCCTGGACATACAACTAATGAAAAACTGTTTTTT. It translates to CASSPGHTTNEKLFF. V usage is TRBV6-2 or TRBV6-3 and J usage is TRBJ1-4; maybe TRBD1 (5 bases). This CDR3 spans 15 amino acids. The V end lost 5 bases, the J end lost 0 bases, and 10 bases lay between the germline ends. Germline loops: CDR1 MNHEY, CDR2 SVGEGT.

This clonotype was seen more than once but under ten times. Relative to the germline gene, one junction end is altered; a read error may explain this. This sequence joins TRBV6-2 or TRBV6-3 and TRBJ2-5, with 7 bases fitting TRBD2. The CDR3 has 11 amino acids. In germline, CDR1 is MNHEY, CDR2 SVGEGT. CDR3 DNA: TGTGCCAGCAGCAACTTAGCGGGTTTTGTCTTC. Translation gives CASSNLAGFVF.